This TCR beta chain was captured in a study of blood T cell repertoires in COVID-19. Study-level information: Acute and convalescent COVID-19 samples came from the United States, Italy and Spain. PBMCs, B-cell-depleted T cells, or T cells provided the cDNA or gDNA that made up the material.

This CDR3 spans 13 amino acids. Trimming stripped 3 bases from V and 4 bases from J, with 8 bases between. CDR1 is MRHNA, CDR2 SNTAGT, per germline. In the source study's methods: Scientists estimated how many nucleated cells there were by amplifying reference gene primers. Only in-frame clones appear in the TCRdb table, and some are missing; sequencing was by immunoSEQ multiplex PCR. The V and J calls and clone size are taken from that table; D and trimming were inferred from the DNA. The sample yields over 200,000 clones, about nine tenths seen once. Sequences were obtained from peripheral blood. This TCR was sampled from a man aged 30 to 45 who had recovered from COVID-19. The V gene is TRBV6-4, the J gene TRBJ2-3; D ambiguous. Here the CDR3 reads CASSEALPDTQYF. DNA of the CDR3: TGTGCCAGCAGTGAGGCCCTCCCAGATACGCAGTATTTT.